The 18 T cell receptor beta chains below all came from one sample that was sequenced in a study of blood T cells in healthy people across ages. Through a sample-barcoded 5' primer and a J-beta primer mix, a second PCR was run for roughly 6 to 12 cycles. TCRdb reanalysed the 5' RACE reads using MiXCR and keeps one entry per CDR3 protein. Found here are 1.5 million to 2 million distinct CDR3 sequences, 28% of them singletons; the top ten hold over 7%. Input material: blood. These receptors were collected from a woman between 25 and 40 years old in good health.

J is TRBJ2-3 and V is TRBV14; D gene unclear. The V and J ends lost 2 bases and 6 bases respectively, with 12 bases between them. This CDR3 comprises 14 residues. The germline CDR1 and CDR2 sequences are SGHDN and FVKESK. The CDR3: CASSQLTDGDTQYF. In nucleotides, the CDR3 is TGTGCCAGCAGCCAATTGACTGACGGGGATACGCAGTATTTT.

The chain recombines TRBV30 with TRBJ1-5; D is perhaps TRBD1 (5 bases). CDR1 is GTSNPN and CDR2 is SVGIG in the germline V gene (reference sequence). V lost 3 bases to trimming and J lost 3 bases, with 15 bases between them. The CDR3 totals 15 residues. The CDR3 loop is CAWRRGDGNNQPQHF. DNA for the CDR3: TGTGCCTGGAGAAGAGGGGATGGAAACAATCAGCCCCAGCATTTT.

The chain links TRBV24-1 to TRBJ2-1; TRBD2 matches at 11 bases. Germline CDR1 reads KGHDR; CDR2 reads SFDVKD. V lost 2 bases, J lost 7 bases, and 9 bases stayed unmatched. This CDR3 has 17 amino acids. CDR3 amino acids: CATSDSVLAGVKNEQFF. In DNA form, the CDR3 reads TGTGCCACCAGTGATTCCGTACTAGCGGGAGTTAAAAATGAGCAGTTCTTC.

The table lists this clonotype with a few counts. The chain links TRBV12-3 or TRBV12-4 to TRBJ2-1; TRBD1 matches at 7 bases. The V segment lost 6 bases and the J segment 6 bases; nucleotides outside the gene matches: 8. The CDR3 consists of 14 residues. As DNA, the CDR3 is TGTGCCAGCAGCGATAGGACAGGCTCCAATGAGCAGTTCTTC. Protein product: CASSDRTGSNEQFF.

This chain links TRBV5-5 with TRBJ2-7; 9 bases line up with TRBD1. The CDR3 contains 15 residues. The junction had 15 bases not matched to a gene; V was cut back by 7 bases and J by 7 bases. Germline-derived CDR1 and CDR2 are SGHKS and YYEKEE (reference sequence). The CDR3 DNA is TGTGCCAGCTACATACCGGGACAGGGAATTAATGAGCAGTACTTC. Translation gives CASYIPGQGINEQYF.

The chain links TRBV9 to TRBJ2-3, with 12 bases matching TRBD1. V trimming: 0 bases; J trimming: 3 bases; junction bases outside the gene matches: 5. The CDR3 contains 17 residues. CDR1 and CDR2 (germline): SGDLS, YYNGEE. The CDR3 loop reads CASSVEGTGGATDTQYF. CDR3 nucleotides: TGTGCCAGCAGCGTAGAAGGGACAGGGGGCGCGACAGATACGCAGTATTTT.

This clonotype has just a few counts. This rearrangement joins TRBV3-1 to TRBJ2-7; TRBD2 matches at 7 bases. CDR1 is LGHDT, CDR2 YNNKEL, per germline (reference sequence). The trim removed 2 bases at V and 5 bases at J, leaving 9 bases unmatched. This CDR3 region has 15 residues. This CDR3 reads CASSQPGLRVNEQYF. For the CDR3, the DNA is TGTGCCAGCAGCCAACCGGGACTACGGGTGAACGAGCAGTACTTC.

The chain is built from TRBV6-6 and TRBJ2-7; no clear D. CDR1 is MNHNY and CDR2 is SVGAGI in the germline V gene (reference sequence). V was shortened by 6 bases and J by 4 bases, with 16 bases between the two germline ends. The CDR3 has 14 residues. The CDR3 sequence: CASREDHTDYEQYF. DNA for the CDR3: TGTGCCAGCAGGGAAGACCATACCGATTACGAGCAGTACTTC.

This clonotype showed up many times. V is TRBV24-1 and J is TRBJ2-1; D is unresolved. Per germline, CDR1 KGHDR and CDR2 SFDVKD. The CDR3 runs 14 residues. V shed 0 bases and J shed 8 bases, with 10 bases lying between them. Here the CDR3 DNA reads TGTGCCACCAGTGATTTGAGGGCAGCCCATGAGCAGTTCTTC. It codes for CATSDLRAAHEQFF.

Only a few counts were recorded for this clonotype. The chain recombines TRBV10-3 with TRBJ2-7, with D possibly matching TRBD1 (5 bases). The CDR3 sequence is 16 residues long. The germline V and J ends were trimmed by 4 bases and 4 bases, with 20 bases remaining between them. Germline loops: CDR1 ENHRY, CDR2 SYGVKD. DNA for the CDR3: TGTGCCATCAGTGGGGGTACTTTGGTTCAGGGATACGAGCAGTACTTC. Translation: CAISGGTLVQGYEQYF.

A note on this clonotype: A much more abundant neighbour one base away suggests this may be a read error. V gene TRBV18 combines with J gene TRBJ2-1, with 8 bases identical to TRBD2. CDR1 is KGHSH and CDR2 is LQKENI in the germline V gene. The CDR3 is made up of 15 amino acids. The chain's CDR3 is CVSSPGTRGYNEQFF. The CDR3 bases are TGTGTCAGCTCCCCCGGGACTAGGGGCTACAATGAGCAGTTCTTC.

The V gene is TRBV7-2, the J gene TRBJ2-3, with 8 bases aligning to TRBD2. Germline V lookup: CDR1 SGHTA, CDR2 FQGNSA. After removal of 3 bases from V and 4 bases from J, the junction contained 12 bases not matched to a gene. This CDR3 spans 17 amino acids. CDR3 nucleotides: TGTGCCAGCAGCTTCGAAGTGGGGACTAGTGGCGCAGATACGCAGTATTTT. Its protein is CASSFEVGTSGADTQYF.

On this clonotype: A much larger clone differs from this one at a single base, so this may be a read error. The V call is TRBV11-2, the J call TRBJ1-2, with a possible D match to TRBD1 (5 bases). CDR1 and CDR2 (germline): SGHAT, FQNNGV. The length of the CDR3 is 15 residues. Trimming cost V 5 bases and J 4 bases, with 17 bases left between them. The CDR3 DNA is TGTGCCAGCAGCCTAGGCGACAGTTCAGTCTATGGCTACACCTTC. Amino acid sequence: CASSLGDSSVYGYTF. Looking up the rest from reference TRBV11-2 and TRBJ1-2 gives the full variable domain: EAGVAQSPRYKIIEKRQSVAFWCNPISGHATLYWYQQILGQGPKLLIQFQNNGVVDDSQLPKDRFSAERLKGVDSTLKIQPAKLEDSAVYLCASSLGDSSVYGYTFGSGTRLTVV.

This chain joins TRBV20-1 and TRBJ1-5; 7 nucleotides align to TRBD1. There are 15 residues in the CDR3. The trim removed 0 bases at V and 3 bases at J, leaving 5 bases unmatched. The germline V gene has CDR1 DFQATT and CDR2 SNEGSKA (reference sequence). The CDR3 sequence is CSARDLGTVNQPQHF. The CDR3 nucleotides are TGCAGTGCTAGAGATCTGGGGACAGTCAATCAGCCCCAGCATTTT.

The chain recombines TRBV9 with TRBJ1-1; D is ambiguous. In germline, CDR1 is SGDLS, CDR2 YYNGEE. This CDR3 has 14 residues. V was clipped by 3 bases and J by 1 base, with 10 bases between them. DNA of the CDR3: TGTGCCAGCAGCGGAGGGAGACCGAACACTGAAGCTTTCTTT. As protein: CASSGGRPNTEAFF.

The V gene is TRBV12-3 or TRBV12-4, the J gene TRBJ2-5, with 10 bases matching TRBD2. CDR3 length: 16 residues. Trimming removed 2 bases from V and 5 bases from J; junction bases left unmatched: 8. In nucleotides, the CDR3 is TGTGCCAGCAGTTTAAGGGCTAGCGGGGGTCGGGAGACCCAGTACTTC. It specifies CASSLRASGGRETQYF.

This clonotype was detected only a few times. The chain couples TRBV3-1 to TRBJ1-1, with D tentatively TRBD1 (6 bases). The V and J ends lost 5 bases and 8 bases respectively, with 12 bases between them. Germline CDR1 and CDR2: LGHDT and YNNKEL (reference sequence). The CDR3 extends over 12 amino acids. In DNA form, the CDR3 reads TGTGCCAGCAGCTCCTGGACAGTCGAAGCTTTCTTT. This sequence encodes CASSSWTVEAFF.

V and J are TRBV20-1 and TRBJ2-3, with TRBD2 matching over 10 bases. CDR3 size: 13 residues. CDR1 DFQATT and CDR2 SNEGSKA come from the germline V gene (reference sequence). CDR3 sequence (DNA): TGCGGCAGGGCTAGCGGGAGATCAGATACGCAGTATTTT. It translates to CGRASGRSDTQYF.